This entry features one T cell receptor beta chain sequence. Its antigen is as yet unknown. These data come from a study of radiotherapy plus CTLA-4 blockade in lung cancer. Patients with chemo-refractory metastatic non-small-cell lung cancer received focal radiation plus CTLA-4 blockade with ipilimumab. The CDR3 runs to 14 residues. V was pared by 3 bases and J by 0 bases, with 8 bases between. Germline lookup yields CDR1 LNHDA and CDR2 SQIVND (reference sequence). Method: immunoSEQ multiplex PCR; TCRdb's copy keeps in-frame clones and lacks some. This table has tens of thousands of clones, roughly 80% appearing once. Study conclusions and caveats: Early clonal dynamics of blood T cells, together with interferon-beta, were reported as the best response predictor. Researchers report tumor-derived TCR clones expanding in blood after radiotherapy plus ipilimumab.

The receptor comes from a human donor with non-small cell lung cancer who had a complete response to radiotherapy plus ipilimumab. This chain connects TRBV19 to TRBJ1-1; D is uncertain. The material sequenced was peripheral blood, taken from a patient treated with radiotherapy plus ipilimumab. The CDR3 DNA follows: TGTGCCAGTAGTATCCTGGCCCTGAACACTGAAGCTTTCTTT. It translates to CASSILALNTEAFF.